The sequence of this TCR beta chain was determined in a study of CD8 T cells in Susac syndrome. Only one count was recorded for this clonotype. Sequencing of TCR beta drew on CD8+ and CD4+ T cells from blood. Controls were healthy donors chosen to match patients in age and sex. This CDR3 spans 14 amino acids. V lost 5 bases, J lost 1 base, and 2 bases stayed unmatched. Germline assignment: CDR1 LNHNV and CDR2 YYDKDF (reference sequence). Random hexamers served to reverse transcribe about 0.5 to 1 ug RNA. An immunoSEQ multiplex PCR generated amplified TCR beta CDR3 products spanning 54 Vbeta and 13 Jbeta. TCRdb reanalysed the immunoSEQ multiplex PCR reads using MiXCR and keeps one entry per CDR3 protein. This sample has 45,000 to 55,000 distinct CDR3 sequences, with over 85% found just once.

The sample comprised CD8+ T cells from PBMCs. The chain uses TRBV15 and TRBJ2-1; TRBD2 matches 7 bases. The TCR comes from a human donor in good health. The CDR3 bases are TGTGCCACCAGCGGGAGGGCGTCCTACAATGAGCAGTTCTTC. Translation gives CATSGRASYNEQFF.